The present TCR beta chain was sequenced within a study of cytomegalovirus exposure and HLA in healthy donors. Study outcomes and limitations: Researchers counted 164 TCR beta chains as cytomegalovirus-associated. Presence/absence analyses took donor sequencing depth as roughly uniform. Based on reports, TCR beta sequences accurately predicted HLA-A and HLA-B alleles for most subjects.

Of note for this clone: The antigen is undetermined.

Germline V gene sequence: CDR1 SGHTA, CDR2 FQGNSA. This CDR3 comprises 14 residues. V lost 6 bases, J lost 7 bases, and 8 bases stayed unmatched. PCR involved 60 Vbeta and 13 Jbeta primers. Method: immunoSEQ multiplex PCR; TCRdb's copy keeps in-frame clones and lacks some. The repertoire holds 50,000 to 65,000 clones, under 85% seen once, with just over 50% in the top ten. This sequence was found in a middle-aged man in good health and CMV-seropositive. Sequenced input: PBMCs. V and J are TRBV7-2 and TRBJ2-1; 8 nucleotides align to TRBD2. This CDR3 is CASRTPGGPNEQFF. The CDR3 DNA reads TGTGCCAGCAGAACCCCGGGGGGGCCAAATGAGCAGTTCTTC. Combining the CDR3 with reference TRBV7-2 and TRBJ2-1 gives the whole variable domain GAGVSQSPSNKVTEKGKDVELRCDPISGHTALYWYRQSLGQGLEFLIYFQGNSAPDKSGLPSDRFSAERTGGSVSTLTIQRTQQEDSAVYLCASRTPGGPNEQFFGPGTRLTVL.